The 25 T cell receptor beta chains presented below share a single source sample, sequenced in a study of blood T cell repertoires in COVID-19. Data came from immunoSEQ multiplex PCR; TCRdb stores just in-frame clones and leaves some out. The sample shows 150,000 to 200,000 clones, around 74% of them seen only once. The source material was peripheral blood. The receptor source for this set is a man aged 65 to 79 with acute or convalescent COVID-19.

The V call is TRBV11-2, the J call TRBJ2-5, with 11 nucleotides matching TRBD2. CDR1 SGHAT and CDR2 FQNNGV come from the germline V gene. The length of the CDR3 is 16 residues. With V trimmed by 1 base and J by 4 bases, 5 bases remained unmatched. DNA of the CDR3: TGTGCCAGCAGCTTAGGAGCTAGCGGGGGGAGAGAGACCCAGTACTTC. It encodes CASSLGASGGRETQYF.

This rearrangement joins TRBV18 to TRBJ2-3; 8 nucleotides align to TRBD1. The CDR3 sequence is 15 residues long. Trimming took 5 bases from V and 1 from J; bases not matched to a gene: 5. Germline lookup yields CDR1 KGHSH and CDR2 LQKENI. The CDR3 nucleotides read TGTGCCAGCTCAACAGGGGGTACTGGCACAGATACGCAGTATTTT. Translated: CASSTGGTGTDTQYF.

The chain recombines TRBV7-9 with TRBJ1-4; D perhaps matches TRBD1 (6 bases). The CDR3 loop spans 16 amino acids. Germline-derived CDR1 and CDR2 are SEHNR and FQNEAQ (reference sequence). V was clipped by 5 bases and J by 7 bases, with 20 bases between them. The CDR3 coding sequence is TGTGCCAGCAGCAAAAGCCAGGGGCGTTACAGTGAAAAACTGTTTTTT. This encodes CASSKSQGRYSEKLFF.

This rearrangement joins TRBV28 to TRBJ2-1; 11 bases are a match to TRBD2. The CDR3 is 16 residues long. Germline V gene data show CDR1 as MDHEN and CDR2 as SYDVKM. V was clipped by 5 bases and J by 2 bases; unmatched bases: 5. The CDR3 is CASSMASGRPYNEQFF. In DNA, the CDR3 is TGTGCCAGCAGTATGGCTAGCGGGAGGCCCTACAATGAGCAGTTCTTC. The entire variable domain, with the rest obtained from reference TRBV28 and TRBJ2-1, is as follows: DVKVTQSSRYLVKRTGEKVFLECVQDMDHENMFWYRQDPGLGLRLIYFSYDVKMKEKGDIPEGYSVSREKKERFSLILESASTNQTSMYLCASSMASGRPYNEQFFGPGTRLTVL.

This clone has a handful of counts. The chain joins TRBV7-2 to TRBJ1-5; D remains unclear. Germline V gives CDR1 SGHTA, CDR2 FQGNSA. The CDR3 has 14 residues. Deletions cut 1 base from V and 2 bases from J, with 6 bases between. This CDR3 is CASSLGVGNQPQHF. The CDR3 DNA reads TGTGCCAGCAGCTTAGGAGTTGGCAATCAGCCCCAGCATTTT. The complete variable domain, with remaining parts taken from reference TRBV7-2 and TRBJ1-5, reads GAGVSQSPSNKVTEKGKDVELRCDPISGHTALYWYRQSLGQGLEFLIYFQGNSAPDKSGLPSDRFSAERTGGSVSTLTIQRTQQEDSAVYLCASSLGVGNQPQHFGDGTRLSIL.

This rearrangement joins TRBV20-1 to TRBJ2-1, with 8 bases identical to TRBD2. V trimming: 6 bases; J trimming: 4 bases; junction bases outside the gene matches: 11. CDR1 and CDR2 from the germline V gene are DFQATT and SNEGSKA (reference sequence). The CDR3 runs to 15 residues. DNA of the CDR3: TGCAGTGCCAGTGGCGCTAGCGGGTTTTACAATGAGCAGTTCTTC. Translation: CSASGASGFYNEQFF.

The V and J genes are TRBV18 and TRBJ1-2; possible D gene TRBD1, 5 bases. This CDR3 has 14 residues. Germline V gives CDR1 KGHSH, CDR2 LQKENI. V gave up 1 base and J gave up 8 bases, with 14 bases separating them. The CDR3 DNA reads as TGTGCCAGCTCACCACTGGACATCCTCGGAGGCTACACCTTC. This translates into CASSPLDILGGYTF.

V is TRBV10-3 and J is TRBJ1-3; no definite D call. V lost 6 bases and J 0 bases, leaving 12 bases between the germline ends. The CDR3 is made up of 15 amino acids. CDR1 is ENHRY and CDR2 is SYGVKD in the germline V gene. In DNA, the CDR3 is TGTGCCATCAGCCCCCGAGAAAACTCTGGAAACACCATATATTTT. It translates to CAISPRENSGNTIYF.

With regard to this clone: One end of the junction does not line up with germline, which may come from a read error. The chain links TRBV9 to TRBJ2-1, with a tentative D call TRBD1 (5 bases). CDR3 length: 15 residues. From germline, CDR1 is SGDLS and CDR2 YYNGEE. Written as DNA, the CDR3 is TGTGCCAGCAGCCCCCGTGGGGCTAGTTACAGTGAGCAGTTCTTC. Translation: CASSPRGASYSEQFF.

The chain joins TRBV7-8 to TRBJ1-3; D is possibly TRBD1 (6 bases). Germline values: CDR1 SGHVS, CDR2 FQNEAQ. V lost 0 bases, J lost 3 bases, and 6 bases lay in between. The CDR3 extends over 14 amino acids. CDR3 DNA sequence: TGTGCCAGCAGCTTAGCAGGGGGTGGAAACACCATATATTTT. Translated: CASSLAGGGNTIYF.

This clone came up a few times. The chain has TRBV5-5 and TRBJ2-7, with TRBD1 matching over 7 bases. CDR1 SGHKS and CDR2 YYEKEE come from the germline V gene (reference sequence). Unmatched junction bases numbered 14, after V lost 5 bases and J lost 3 bases. The CDR3 runs to 16 residues. CDR3 in DNA: TGTGCCAGCAGGACAGGGTCCCTCCTGAGTATCTACGAGCAGTACTTC. Amino acids: CASRTGSLLSIYEQYF.

In this sample, this clone turned up once. The chain has TRBV11-2 and TRBJ2-2, with D perhaps TRBD1 (6 bases). CDR3 length: 16 residues. Germline V lookup: CDR1 SGHAT, CDR2 FQNNGV. The ends were cut back, 0 bases at V and 5 bases at J, with 13 bases in the middle. For the CDR3, the DNA is TGTGCCAGCAGCTTAGATCGAACAGGGCCTACCGGGGAGCTGTTTTTT. This sequence encodes CASSLDRTGPTGELFF.

This clone was seen once. V usage is TRBV4-1 and J usage is TRBJ2-1; 7 bases are a match to TRBD1. This CDR3 is built from 16 residues. V shed 0 bases and J 5 bases; nucleotides not matched to a gene: 7. Germline-derived CDR1 and CDR2 are MGHRA and YSYEKL. CDR3 sequence reads: CASSQETTRGHNEQFF. As DNA, the CDR3 is TGCGCCAGCAGCCAAGAAACAACGAGGGGGCACAATGAGCAGTTCTTC.

The chain employs TRBV5-4 and TRBJ2-5; 10 bases align to TRBD2. The J segment lost 4 bases and the V segment lost 4 bases, leaving 10 bases of the junction unmatched. Germline lookup yields CDR1 SGHNT and CDR2 YYREEE (reference sequence). The CDR3 totals 16 residues. CDR3 sequence: CASSPGLAEPLETQYF. The CDR3 DNA follows: TGTGCCAGCAGCCCCGGACTAGCGGAACCCTTAGAGACCCAGTACTTC.

The chain couples TRBV18 to TRBJ2-1; a weak D match, TRBD2 (6 bases). Germline CDR1 KGHSH, CDR2 LQKENI. Trimming cost V 2 bases and J 0 bases, with 17 bases left between them. The CDR3 runs 18 residues. This chain's CDR3 is CASSPVASLAASYNEQFF. The CDR3 DNA is TGTGCCAGCTCACCAGTTGCCTCATTAGCGGCCTCCTACAATGAGCAGTTCTTC.

As to this clone: This sample includes further DNA sequences coding for the same CDR3. The J gene is TRBJ2-3, the V gene TRBV18; 10 positions match TRBD2. The CDR3 has 18 amino acids. With 2 bases clipped from V and 0 bases from J, the junction kept 8 bases outside the gene matches. Germline V CDR1 and CDR2: KGHSH, LQKENI. The CDR3 spells CASSPRTSGGLSTDTQYF. CDR3 in DNA: TGTGCCAGCTCACCAAGGACTAGCGGAGGTCTTAGCACAGATACGCAGTATTTT.

The rearrangement uses TRBV24-1 and TRBJ2-1; 7 positions agree with TRBD1. Germline trimming cut 6 bases from V and 4 bases from J; bases unmatched to any gene: 5. This CDR3 has 14 residues. From germline, CDR1 is KGHDR and CDR2 SFDVKD. In nucleotides, the CDR3 is TGTGCCACCAGTAAGCAGGGGGATTACAATGAGCAGTTCTTC. Encoded protein: CATSKQGDYNEQFF.

The chain combines TRBV3-1 (or the pseudogene TRBV3-2) with TRBJ1-2; 10 nucleotides match TRBD1. The CDR3 runs 14 residues. Unmatched junction bases numbered 7, after V lost 4 bases and J lost 8 bases. From germline, CDR1 is LGHDT and CDR2 YNNKEL (reference sequence). The CDR3 here is CASSPWTGGLGYTF. CDR3 bases: TGTGCCAGCAGCCCATGGACAGGGGGGCTAGGCTACACCTTC.

This chain links TRBV28 with TRBJ2-3; D ambiguous. Germline CDR1 MDHEN, CDR2 SYDVKM. Trimming cost V 4 bases and J 0 bases, with 14 bases left between them. CDR3 length: 16 residues. The CDR3 is CASSSPGSPSTDTQYF. In DNA, the CDR3 is TGTGCCAGCAGTTCCCCTGGTAGCCCTAGCACAGATACGCAGTATTTT. Full variable domain (remainder filled in from reference TRBV28 and TRBJ2-3): DVKVTQSSRYLVKRTGEKVFLECVQDMDHENMFWYRQDPGLGLRLIYFSYDVKMKEKGDIPEGYSVSREKKERFSLILESASTNQTSMYLCASSSPGSPSTDTQYFGPGTRLTVL.

This chain uses TRBV19 with TRBJ2-1; 8 positions agree with TRBD2. The CDR3 covers 17 residues. The germline gives CDR1 LNHDA, CDR2 SQIVND (reference sequence). Trimming took 9 bases from V and 15 from J; bases not matched to a gene: 28. DNA of the CDR3: TGTGCCAGCACAGGGCCTCCAGGGGAAAAGCGGGAGAGTGGTAGGTTCTTC. Translated: CASTGPPGEKRESGRFF. Together with reference TRBV19 and TRBJ2-1, the CDR3 gives the full variable domain: DGGITQSPKYLFRKEGQNVTLSCEQNLNHDAMYWYRQDPGQGLRLIYYSQIVNDFQKGDIAEGYSVSREKKESFPLTVTSAQKNPTAFYLCASTGPPGEKRESGRFFGPGTRLTVL.

V is TRBV5-4 and J is TRBJ1-2; 8 bases align to TRBD1. The CDR3 is made up of 16 amino acids. J was trimmed by 4 bases and V by 4 bases; bases with no gene match: 12. CDR1 and CDR2 from the germline V gene are SGHNT and YYREEE (reference sequence). CDR3 sequence reads: CASSRWDRPATYGYTF. DNA for the CDR3: TGTGCCAGCAGCAGATGGGACAGGCCTGCCACCTATGGCTACACCTTC.

The J gene is TRBJ2-7, the V gene TRBV3-1 (or the pseudogene TRBV3-2); 9 bases align to TRBD2. The CDR3 consists of 14 residues. Germline values: CDR1 LGHDT, CDR2 YNNKEL (reference sequence). The J segment lost 3 bases and the V segment lost 4 bases, leaving 4 bases of the junction unmatched. The CDR3 sequence: CASSRTSEGYEQYF. In DNA, the CDR3 is TGTGCCAGCAGCCGGACTAGCGAGGGCTACGAGCAGTACTTC.

This clone has only a few counts. Written as DNA, the CDR3 is TGTGCCAGCAATCGACAGGGGGCCCACGAGCAGTACTTC. It translates to CASNRQGAHEQYF. J is TRBJ2-7 and V is TRBV28, with 10 bases matching TRBD1. This CDR3 has 13 amino acids. Losses at the gene ends were 7 bases for V and 5 bases for J; bases not matched to a gene: 5. Germline V CDR1 and CDR2: MDHEN, SYDVKM.

The chain combines TRBV3-1 (or the pseudogene TRBV3-2) with TRBJ2-7; 8 bases are shared with TRBD1. Germline V CDR1 and CDR2: LGHDT, YNNKEL (reference sequence). The V segment lost 2 bases and the J segment 4 bases; nucleotides outside the gene matches: 7. The CDR3 runs to 15 residues. The CDR3 loop reads CASSQLSGQGYEQYF. The CDR3 coding sequence is TGTGCCAGCAGCCAATTGTCCGGACAGGGTTACGAGCAGTACTTC.

The chain carries TRBV11-2 and TRBJ1-2; D unresolved. Germline CDR1 reads SGHAT; CDR2 reads FQNNGV. The CDR3 totals 16 residues. V was clipped by 0 bases and J by 3 bases, with 14 bases between them. The CDR3 reads CASSLDTSPRYYGYTF. DNA of the CDR3: TGTGCCAGCAGCTTAGACACATCCCCCCGCTACTATGGCTACACCTTC.